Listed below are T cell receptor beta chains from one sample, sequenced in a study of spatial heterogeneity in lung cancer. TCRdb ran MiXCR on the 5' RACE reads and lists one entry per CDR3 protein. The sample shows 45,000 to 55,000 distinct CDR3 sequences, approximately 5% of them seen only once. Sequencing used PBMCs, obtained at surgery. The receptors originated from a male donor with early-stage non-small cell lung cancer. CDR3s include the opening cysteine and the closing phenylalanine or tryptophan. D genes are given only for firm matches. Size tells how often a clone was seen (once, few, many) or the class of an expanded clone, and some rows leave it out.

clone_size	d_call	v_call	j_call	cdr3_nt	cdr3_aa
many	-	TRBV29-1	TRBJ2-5	TGCAGCGTTGAAGGGCAGACTGGAAGGACCCAGTACTTC	CSVEGQTGRTQYF
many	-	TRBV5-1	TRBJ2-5	TGCGCCAGCAGCTCACACAGACAGGGAGGCGGAGAGACCCAGTACTTC	CASSSHRQGGGETQYF
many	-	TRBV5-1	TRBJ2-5	TGCGCCAGCAGCTTGGACAAGGGGACCCAGTACTTC	CASSLDKGTQYF
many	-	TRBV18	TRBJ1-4	TGTGCCAGCTCACCCGGACTGAATGAAAAACTGTTTTTT	CASSPGLNEKLFF
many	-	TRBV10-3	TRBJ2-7	TGTGCCATCAGTGAGCCGACCTCGGGCTCCTACGAGCAGTACTTC	CAISEPTSGSYEQYF
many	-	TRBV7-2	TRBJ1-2	TGTGCCAGCAGCCTCTCCGCAGGGACTAACTATGGCTACACCTTC	CASSLSAGTNYGYTF
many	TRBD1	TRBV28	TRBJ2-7	TGTGCCAGCAGAAAAGGACAGGGGTTTGGTATGAGATCCTACGAGCAGTACTTC	CASRKGQGFGMRSYEQYF
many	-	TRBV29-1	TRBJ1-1	TGCAGCGTTGCTAATTGGGTCGGGGGCACTGAAGCTTTCTTT	CSVANWVGGTEAFF
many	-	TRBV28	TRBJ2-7	TGTGCCAGCAGTTTCCCGGGACGGACTCGGTACTTC	CASSFPGRTRYF
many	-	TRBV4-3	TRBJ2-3	TGCGCCAGCAGCCAAGATTCAGGAGGGGGTAGGACAGATACGCAGTATTTT	CASSQDSGGGRTDTQYF
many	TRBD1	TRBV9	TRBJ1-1	TGTGCCAGCAGCGCCGGACAGGGGGCTGAAGCTTTCTTT	CASSAGQGAEAFF
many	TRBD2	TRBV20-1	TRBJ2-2	TGCAGTGCTAGACCCGGGGGGACCGGGGAGCTGTTTTTT	CSARPGGTGELFF
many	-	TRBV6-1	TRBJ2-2	TGTGCCAGCAGGGACAATTGGCCCGGGGAGCTGTTTTTT	CASRDNWPGELFF
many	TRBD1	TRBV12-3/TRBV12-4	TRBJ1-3	TGTGCCAGCAGACCCCCTCCCGACAGGGGTGAAAACACCATATATTTT	CASRPPPDRGENTIYF
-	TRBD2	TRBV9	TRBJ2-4	TGTGCCAGCAGTCCTCTTCCCGCGGGAGACATTCAGTACTTC	CASSPLPAGDIQYF
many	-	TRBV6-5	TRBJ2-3	TGTGCCAGCATCTGTAGCCGGGACATCAGGGTGGCGCCTAACACAGATACGCAGTATTTT	CASICSRDIRVAPNTDTQYF
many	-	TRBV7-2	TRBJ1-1	TGTGCCAGCAGCTTAGTTGGCCGAGCGGGAGGGACTGAAGCTTTCTTT	CASSLVGRAGGTEAFF
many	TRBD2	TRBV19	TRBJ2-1	TGTGCCAGTAGTATAGTTCTAGCGGGAGCGTACAATGAGCAGTTCTTC	CASSIVLAGAYNEQFF
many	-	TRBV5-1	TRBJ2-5	TGCGCCAGCAGCTTGCCCCCCTTGCGGCGGAACCGACGTATGGAGACCCAGTACTTC	CASSLPPLRRNRRMETQYF
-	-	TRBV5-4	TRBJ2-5	TGTGCCAGCAGCTTGGTTGGAGCCCAAGAGACCCAGTACTTC	CASSLVGAQETQYF
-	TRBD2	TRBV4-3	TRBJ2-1	TGCGCCAGCAGCCAAGCGACTAGCGATCTATACAATGAGCAGTTCTTC	CASSQATSDLYNEQFF
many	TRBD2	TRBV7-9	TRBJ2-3	TGTGCCAGCAGTACCGGGACTAGCGCCACAGATACGCAGTATTTT	CASSTGTSATDTQYF
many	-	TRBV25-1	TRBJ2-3	TGTGCCAGTGGGGACCCCAGCACAGATACGCAGTATTTT	CASGDPSTDTQYF
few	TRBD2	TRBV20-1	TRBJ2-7	TGCAGTGCTAGAGCCCCCTCGCGGGGGGGTGACGAGCAGTACTTC	CSARAPSRGGDEQYF
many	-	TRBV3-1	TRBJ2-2	TGTGCCAGCAGCGCAACGGGGAACACCGGGGAGCTGTTTTTT	CASSATGNTGELFF
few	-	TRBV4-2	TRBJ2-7	TGTGCCAGCAGCCGCGGAGGGCCTAACTCCTACGAGCAGTACTTC	CASSRGGPNSYEQYF
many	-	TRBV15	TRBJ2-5	TGTGCCACCAGCAGAGACCTCTTAGAGGAGACCCAGTACTTC	CATSRDLLEETQYF
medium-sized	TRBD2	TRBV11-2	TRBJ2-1	TGTGCCAGCAGCTCGAGCGGGAGCTCCTACAATGAGCAGTTCTTC	CASSSSGSSYNEQFF
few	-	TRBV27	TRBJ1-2	TGTACCAGCAGCCCTACAGGGCTCCTGGGCTACACCTTC	CTSSPTGLLGYTF
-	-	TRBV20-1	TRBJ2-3	TGCAGTGCTAGCCCCAGCCGGCCACAGCGGACAGATACGCAGTATTTT	CSASPSRPQRTDTQYF
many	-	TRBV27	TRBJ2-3	TGTGCCAGCAGTTGGACTAGGGGGGATACGCAGTATTTT	CASSWTRGDTQYF
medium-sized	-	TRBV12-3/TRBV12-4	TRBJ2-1	TGTGCCAGCAGTCCCCAGGGTTTCCCTTACAATGAGCAGTTCTTC	CASSPQGFPYNEQFF
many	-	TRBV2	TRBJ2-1	TGTGCCAGCAGTGAGGTTTACAATGAGCAGTTCTTC	CASSEVYNEQFF
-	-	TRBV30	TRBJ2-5	TGTGCCTGGAGTGCCGGACCGCTGATGTTAGAGACCCAGTACTTC	CAWSAGPLMLETQYF
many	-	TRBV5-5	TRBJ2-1	TGTGCCAGCAGCTTGGGCTCGATCATCAATGAGCAGTTCTTC	CASSLGSIINEQFF
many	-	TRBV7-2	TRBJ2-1	TGTGCCAGCAGCTTAATAACTGGCTACCCGGGCAATGAGCAGTTCTTC	CASSLITGYPGNEQFF